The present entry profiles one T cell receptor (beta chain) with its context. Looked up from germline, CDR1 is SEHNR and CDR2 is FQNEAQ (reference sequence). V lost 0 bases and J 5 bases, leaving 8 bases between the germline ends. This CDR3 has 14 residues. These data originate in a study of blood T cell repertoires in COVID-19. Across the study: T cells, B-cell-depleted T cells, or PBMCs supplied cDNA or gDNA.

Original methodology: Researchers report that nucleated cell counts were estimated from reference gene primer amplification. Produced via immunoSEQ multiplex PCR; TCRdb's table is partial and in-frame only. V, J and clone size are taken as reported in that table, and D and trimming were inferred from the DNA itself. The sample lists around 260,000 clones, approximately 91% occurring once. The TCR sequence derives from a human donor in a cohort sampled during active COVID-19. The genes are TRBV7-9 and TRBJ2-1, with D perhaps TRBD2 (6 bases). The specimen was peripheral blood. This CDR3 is CASSLAGGDNEQFF. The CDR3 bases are TGTGCCAGCAGCTTAGCGGGAGGAGACAATGAGCAGTTCTTC. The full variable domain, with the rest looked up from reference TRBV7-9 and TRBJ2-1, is DTGVSQNPRHKITKRGQNVTFRCDPISEHNRLYWYRQTLGQGPEFLTYFQNEAQLEKSRLLSDRFSAERPKGSFSTLEIQRTEQGDSAMYLCASSLAGGDNEQFFGPGTRLTVL.